Sequencing of this T cell receptor (beta chain) was carried out in a study of blood T cell repertoires in COVID-19. Only in-frame clones appear in the TCRdb table, and some are missing; sequencing was by immunoSEQ multiplex PCR. This table has more than 450,000 clones, 87% appearing once. The CDR3 length is 16 residues. Germline V gene data show CDR1 as ENHRY and CDR2 as SYGVKD. Trimming took 9 bases from V and 9 from J, leaving 24 bases between them. This receptor was obtained from a young woman who had recovered from COVID-19. The chain uses TRBV10-3 and TRBJ1-6, with D perhaps matching TRBD1 (6 bases). Sequenced material: PBMCs or T cells enriched from blood (not recorded which). CDR3 in amino acids: CAIRSRDTIIGSPLHF. CDR3 in DNA: TGTGCCATAAGATCCCGGGACACAATTATAGGTTCACCCCTCCACTTT.